This entry lists 21 T cell receptor beta chains sequenced from one sample in a study of blood T cell repertoires in COVID-19. Sequenced by immunoSEQ multiplex PCR; TCRdb stores in-frame clones only, minus some. This table holds around 200,000 clones, around 81% found once. The material sequenced was peripheral blood. The source of these receptors is a woman aged 70-85 years with acute or convalescent COVID-19.

This chain connects TRBV18 to TRBJ2-5; D possibly corresponds to TRBD2 (6 bases). CDR3 length equals 16 residues. Looked up from germline, CDR1 is KGHSH and CDR2 is LQKENI. Trimming took off 3 bases at V and 0 bases at J, with 14 bases between the two ends. The CDR3 reads CASSPETRYYQETQYF. DNA for the CDR3: TGTGCCAGCTCACCCGAGACTAGGTACTACCAAGAGACCCAGTACTTC. Supplemented by reference TRBV18 and TRBJ2-5, the full variable domain reads NAGVMQNPRHLVRRRGQEARLRCSPMKGHSHVYWYRQLPEEGLKFMVYLQKENIIDESGMPKERFSAEFPKEGPSILRIQQVVRGDSAAYFCASSPETRYYQETQYFGPGTRLLVL.

This clone appeared once. The chain joins TRBV6-1 to TRBJ2-5, with D unclear. In germline, CDR1 is MNHNS, CDR2 SASEGT. The CDR3 consists of 12 residues. V shed 3 bases and J shed 4 bases, with 6 bases lying between them. CDR3 nucleotide sequence: TGTGCCAGCAGTGACAGTGGAGAGACCCAGTACTTC. Translation gives CASSDSGETQYF.

The chain is built from TRBV2 and TRBJ1-6, with a tentative D call TRBD1 (6 bases). Germline V lookup: CDR1 SNHLY, CDR2 FYNNEI. The CDR3 covers 14 residues. Trimming took 7 bases from V and 8 from J, leaving 15 bases between them. CDR3 in amino acids: CASIRTALDSPLHF. The DNA for the CDR3 is TGTGCCAGCATCCGGACAGCTCTGGATTCACCCCTCCACTTT.

V gene TRBV5-1 combines with J gene TRBJ2-3; D might be TRBD2 (5 bases). There are 16 residues in the CDR3. Germline values: CDR1 SGHRS, CDR2 YFSETQ. V gave up 5 bases and J gave up 0 bases, with 16 bases separating them. CDR3 DNA sequence: TGCGCCAGCAGTGGGAGCCCACTACTTAGCACAGATACGCAGTATTTT. This sequence encodes CASSGSPLLSTDTQYF.

CDR3 nucleotides: TGTGCCTGGAGTGCGGGACAGTATTACGAGCAGTACTTC. Translation gives CAWSAGQYYEQYF. This chain links TRBV30 with TRBJ2-7; 7 bases are shared with TRBD1. V was clipped by 1 base and J by 4 bases; unmatched bases: 4. Germline V gives CDR1 GTSNPN, CDR2 SVGIG (reference sequence). CDR3 size: 13 residues.

The rearrangement uses TRBV9 and TRBJ1-1; D is possibly TRBD1 (5 bases). Trimming stripped 2 bases from V and 3 bases from J, with 8 bases between. CDR1 and CDR2 (germline): SGDLS, YYNGEE. This CDR3 is built from 13 residues. CDR3 coding DNA: TGTGCCAGCAGCGTCTGGGGGGACACTGAAGCTTTCTTT. It codes for CASSVWGDTEAFF.

V is TRBV2 and J is TRBJ1-2; tentatively, D is TRBD1 (6 bases). CDR3 size: 13 residues. Germline loops: CDR1 SNHLY, CDR2 FYNNEI. Trimming took 5 bases from V and 7 from J, leaving 14 bases between them. The CDR3 sequence is CASSLQGNLGYTF. The DNA for the CDR3 is TGTGCCAGCAGTCTACAGGGCAATCTTGGCTACACCTTC.

The chain links TRBV5-6 to TRBJ1-2; the D is unclear. The V end was cut by 6 bases, the J end by 2 bases, with 17 bases between. Germline V gene lookup returns CDR1 SGHDT and CDR2 YYEEEE. The CDR3 length is 15 residues. Here the CDR3 reads CASTVGFRSNYGYTF. DNA for the CDR3: TGTGCCAGCACCGTCGGATTCAGGTCGAACTATGGCTACACCTTC. The whole variable domain, remainder taken from reference TRBV5-6 and TRBJ1-2, is DAGVTQSPTHLIKTRGQQVTLRCSPKSGHDTVSWYQQALGQGPQFIFQYYEEEERQRGNFPDRFSGHQFPNYSSELNVNALLLGDSALYLCASTVGFRSNYGYTFGSGTRLTVV.

This clone has a handful of counts. This sequence joins TRBV28 and TRBJ1-4, with 7 bases that match TRBD1. V shed 4 bases and J 4 bases; nucleotides not matched to a gene: 9. The CDR3 length is 16 residues. CDR1 and CDR2 from the germline V gene are MDHEN and SYDVKM. In DNA, the CDR3 is TGTGCCAGCAGTTGGAGCCGGGACAGACTTAATGAAAAACTGTTTTTT. Protein sequence: CASSWSRDRLNEKLFF.

V is TRBV3-1 (or the pseudogene TRBV3-2) and J is TRBJ1-1, with D possibly matching TRBD1 (6 bases). The CDR3 is 15 residues long. The germline V and J ends were trimmed by 4 bases and 0 bases, with 12 bases remaining between them. The germline gives CDR1 LGHDT, CDR2 YNNKEL (reference sequence). The CDR3 loop reads CASSLYRDMNTEAFF. The DNA of the CDR3 is TGTGCCAGCAGCCTTTACAGGGACATGAACACTGAAGCTTTCTTT.

The rearrangement uses TRBV11-3 and TRBJ1-1; no reliable D call. V was shortened by 5 bases and J by 4 bases, with 11 bases between the two germline ends. The CDR3 is 13 amino acids. Germline V gene lookup returns CDR1 SGHNT and CDR2 YENEEA. This chain's CDR3 is CASSLGGLTEAFF. The DNA for the CDR3 is TGTGCCAGCAGCCTAGGAGGTCTCACTGAAGCTTTCTTT.

This clone has a handful of counts. The chain carries TRBV4-1 and TRBJ2-3, with a weak D call TRBD1 (6 bases). The CDR3 runs to 16 residues. The V gene's germline CDR1 is MGHRA and CDR2 YSYEKL. Trimming removed 1 base at V and 2 bases at J, with 13 bases between. The CDR3 DNA reads as TGCGCCAGCAGCCAAGCGGACAGCATCTTCACAGATACGCAGTATTTT. This encodes CASSQADSIFTDTQYF.

The chain is built from TRBV28 and TRBJ2-7, with TRBD2 identical over 11 bases. This CDR3 is 14 amino acids long. Per germline, CDR1 MDHEN and CDR2 SYDVKM. The trim removed 4 bases at V and 3 bases at J, leaving 2 bases unmatched. The chain's CDR3 is CASSWGLADYEQYF. Here the CDR3 DNA reads TGTGCCAGCAGTTGGGGACTAGCGGACTACGAGCAGTACTTC.

This clone was counted a few times. The chain is built from TRBV12-3 or TRBV12-4 and TRBJ2-5; D is undetermined. Trimming took off 2 bases at V and 1 base at J, with 5 bases between the two ends. The CDR3 covers 13 residues. CDR3 protein: CASSLNGQETQYF. Here the CDR3 DNA reads TGTGCCAGCAGTTTAAACGGCCAAGAGACCCAGTACTTC.

The V and J genes are TRBV19 and TRBJ2-7; 7 bases are a match to TRBD2. V trimming: 7 bases; J trimming: 2 bases; junction bases outside the gene matches: 8. The germline V gene has CDR1 LNHDA and CDR2 SQIVND (reference sequence). This CDR3 contains 14 residues. The CDR3 reads CASKSGEIPYEQYF. CDR3 sequence (DNA): TGTGCCAGTAAAAGCGGGGAAATTCCCTACGAGCAGTACTTC.

This clone was seen only a few times. This chain links TRBV18 with TRBJ2-1; 7 bases map to TRBD2. V lost 1 base to trimming and J lost 2 bases; unmatched junction nucleotides: 2. CDR1 is KGHSH, CDR2 LQKENI, per germline. The CDR3 has 15 amino acids. The CDR3 region has the DNA TGTGCCAGCTCACCACTTGGGGGGGCCTACAATGAGCAGTTCTTC. It is translated as CASSPLGGAYNEQFF. Drawing the rest from reference TRBV18 and TRBJ2-1, the complete variable domain is NAGVMQNPRHLVRRRGQEARLRCSPMKGHSHVYWYRQLPEEGLKFMVYLQKENIIDESGMPKERFSAEFPKEGPSILRIQQVVRGDSAAYFCASSPLGGAYNEQFFGPGTRLTVL.

The J gene is TRBJ2-7, the V gene TRBV5-8; no clear D. Germline loops: CDR1 SGHTS, CDR2 YDEGEE. The V end lost 5 bases, the J end lost 0 bases, and 12 bases lay between the germline ends. This CDR3 region has 14 residues. CDR3: CASRRARSSYEQYF. DNA of the CDR3: TGTGCCAGCAGAAGAGCGCGGAGCTCCTACGAGCAGTACTTC. The entire variable domain, with the rest obtained from reference TRBV5-8 and TRBJ2-7, is as follows: EAGVTQSPTHLIKTRGQQATLRCSPISGHTSVYWYQQALGLGLQFLLWYDEGEERNRGNFPPRFSGRQFPNYSSELNVNALELEDSALYLCASRRARSSYEQYFGPGTRLTVT.

This clone was seen a handful of times. The chain carries TRBV5-1 and TRBJ2-6; 12 bases match TRBD2. The CDR3 loop spans 16 amino acids. The germline gives CDR1 SGHRS, CDR2 YFSETQ. The trim removed 7 bases at V and 0 bases at J, leaving 2 bases unmatched. CDR3 sequence: CASATSGSSGANVLTF. In nucleotides, the CDR3 is TGCGCCAGCGCGACTAGCGGGAGCTCTGGGGCCAACGTCCTGACTTTC.

V gene TRBV19 combines with J gene TRBJ1-4; tentative D call: TRBD1 (5 bases). The better agreement between TRBJ2-2 and the DNA end casts doubt on the J call. Germline V lookup: CDR1 LNHDA, CDR2 SQIVND (reference sequence). The CDR3 has 12 amino acids. The CDR3 here is CASSIRTGELFF. The CDR3 DNA follows: TGTGCCAGTAGTATAAGGACAGGGGAGCTGTTTTTT.

The CDR3 loop reads CASSPSRGGTEAFF. CDR3 sequence (DNA): TGTGCCAGCAGCCCGTCCCGGGGGGGGACTGAAGCTTTCTTT. The chain carries TRBV14 and TRBJ1-1; D might be TRBD1 (5 bases). V was clipped by 4 bases and J by 5 bases, with 14 bases between them. CDR3 length: 14 amino acids. CDR1 is SGHDN and CDR2 is FVKESK in the germline V gene.

The chain recombines TRBV6-2 or TRBV6-3 with TRBJ1-5; D uncertain. This CDR3 comprises 17 residues. The V end was cut by 0 bases, the J end by 1 base, with 13 bases between. CDR1 is MNHEY and CDR2 is SVGEGT in the germline V gene. CDR3: CASSYSSTGGSNQPQHF. The CDR3 coding sequence is TGTGCCAGCAGTTACTCTTCGACGGGAGGGAGCAATCAGCCCCAGCATTTT.